This T cell receptor (beta chain) is from a study of regulatory dendritic cells for organ transplantation. Study findings and constraints: Memory CD8+ clonal expansion seemed more limited with regulatory than mature dendritic cells. Naive T cells showed high diversity, memory cells less, memory CD8+ least.

Note on this clone: Its antigen is unidentified.

J gave up 1 base and V 6 bases, and 8 bases lay outside the gene matches. The germline V gene has CDR1 SNHLY and CDR2 FYNNEI. The CDR3 consists of 15 residues. Memory T cells were CD45RO+, naive were CD45RA+, sorted by FACS. Using immunoSEQ multiplex PCR, the repertoire was profiled, and TCRdb retains in-frame clones only, with some absent. The sample yields 25,000 to 30,000 clones, approximately 80% seen once. The V gene is TRBV2, the J gene TRBJ1-1; TRBD1 matches 7 bases. This TCR came from a human donor in good health. Sequencing was done on a sample of naive CD4+ T cells from blood. Regarding subset: CD45RA+ naive T cells. CDR3 bases: TGTGCCAGCAGCCCTAGAGGACAGGCGAACACTGAAGCTTTCTTT. Its protein product is CASSPRGQANTEAFF.